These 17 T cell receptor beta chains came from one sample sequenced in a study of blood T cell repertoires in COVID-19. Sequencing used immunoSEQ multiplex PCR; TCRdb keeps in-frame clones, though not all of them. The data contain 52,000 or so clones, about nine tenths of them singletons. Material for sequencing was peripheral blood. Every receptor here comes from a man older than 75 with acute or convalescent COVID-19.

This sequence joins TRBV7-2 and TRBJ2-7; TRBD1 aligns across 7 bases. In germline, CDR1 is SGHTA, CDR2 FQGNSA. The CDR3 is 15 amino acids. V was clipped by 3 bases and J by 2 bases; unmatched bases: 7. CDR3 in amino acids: CASSFTGASAYEQYF. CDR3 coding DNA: TGTGCCAGCAGCTTTACAGGGGCCTCGGCCTACGAGCAGTACTTC. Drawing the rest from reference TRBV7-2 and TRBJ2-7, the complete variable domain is GAGVSQSPSNKVTEKGKDVELRCDPISGHTALYWYRQSLGQGLEFLIYFQGNSAPDKSGLPSDRFSAERTGGSVSTLTIQRTQQEDSAVYLCASSFTGASAYEQYFGPGTRLTVT.

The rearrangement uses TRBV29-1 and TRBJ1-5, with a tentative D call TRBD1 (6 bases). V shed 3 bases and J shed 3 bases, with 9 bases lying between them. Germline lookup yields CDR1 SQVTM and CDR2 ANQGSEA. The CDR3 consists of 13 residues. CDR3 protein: CSVDQGLNQPQHF. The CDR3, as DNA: TGCAGCGTTGATCAGGGGCTCAATCAGCCCCAGCATTTT.

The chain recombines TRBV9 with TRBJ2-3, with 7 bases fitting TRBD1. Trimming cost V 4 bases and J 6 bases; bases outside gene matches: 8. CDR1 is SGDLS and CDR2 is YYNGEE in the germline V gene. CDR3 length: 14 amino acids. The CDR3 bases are TGTGCCAGCAGCACTAGGACAGGTAGGGATACGCAGTATTTT. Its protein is CASSTRTGRDTQYF.

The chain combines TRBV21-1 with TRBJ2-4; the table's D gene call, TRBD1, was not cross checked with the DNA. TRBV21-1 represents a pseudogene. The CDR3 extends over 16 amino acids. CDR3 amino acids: CASSGLVTGTKNIQYF. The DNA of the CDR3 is TGTGCCAGCAGCGGACTTGTGACAGGGACCAAAAACATTCAGTACTTC.

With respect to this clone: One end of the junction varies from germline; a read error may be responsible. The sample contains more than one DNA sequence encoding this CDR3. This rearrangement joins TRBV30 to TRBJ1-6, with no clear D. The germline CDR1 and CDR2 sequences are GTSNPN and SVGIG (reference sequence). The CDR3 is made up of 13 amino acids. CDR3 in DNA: TGTGCCTGGGTGGCCAGTTATAATTCACCTCTCCACTTT. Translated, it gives CAWVASYNSPLHF.

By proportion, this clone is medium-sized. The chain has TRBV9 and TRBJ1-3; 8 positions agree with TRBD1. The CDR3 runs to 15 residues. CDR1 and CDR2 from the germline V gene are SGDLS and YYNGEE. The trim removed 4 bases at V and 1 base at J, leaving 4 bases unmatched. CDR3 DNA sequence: TGTGCCAGCAGCATACAGGGGGATTCTGGAAACACCATATATTTT. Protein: CASSIQGDSGNTIYF.

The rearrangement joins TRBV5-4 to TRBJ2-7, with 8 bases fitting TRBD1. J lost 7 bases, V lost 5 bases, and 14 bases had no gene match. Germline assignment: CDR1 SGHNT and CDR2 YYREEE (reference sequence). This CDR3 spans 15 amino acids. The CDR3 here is CASSGRGLSESEQYF. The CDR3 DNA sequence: TGTGCCAGCAGTGGCAGGGGGCTGTCGGAATCGGAGCAGTACTTC. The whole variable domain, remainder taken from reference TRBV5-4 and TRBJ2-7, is ETGVTQSPTHLIKTRGQQVTLRCSSQSGHNTVSWYQQALGQGPQFIFQYYREEENGRGNFPPRFSGLQFPNYSSELNVNALELDDSALYLCASSGRGLSESEQYFGPGTRLTVT.

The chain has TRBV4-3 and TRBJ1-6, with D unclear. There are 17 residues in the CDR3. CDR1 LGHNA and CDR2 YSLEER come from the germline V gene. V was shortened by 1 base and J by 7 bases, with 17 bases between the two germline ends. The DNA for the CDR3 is TGCGCCAGCAGCCAAGTTCTAGGCGGCGGATCGAATTCACCCCTCCACTTT. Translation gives CASSQVLGGGSNSPLHF.

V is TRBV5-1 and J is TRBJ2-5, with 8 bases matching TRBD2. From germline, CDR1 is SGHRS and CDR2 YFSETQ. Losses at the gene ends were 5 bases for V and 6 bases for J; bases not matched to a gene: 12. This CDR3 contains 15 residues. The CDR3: CASSSGSGGPKTQYF. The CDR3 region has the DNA TGCGCCAGCAGTAGCGGATCGGGGGGGCCAAAGACCCAGTACTTC.

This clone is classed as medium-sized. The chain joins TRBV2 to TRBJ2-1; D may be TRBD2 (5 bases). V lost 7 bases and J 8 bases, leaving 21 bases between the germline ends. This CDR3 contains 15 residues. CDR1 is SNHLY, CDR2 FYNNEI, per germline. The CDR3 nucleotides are TGTGCCAGCACCGAAGGAGGACTTTCCCCCGATGAGCAGTTCTTC. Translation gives CASTEGGLSPDEQFF.

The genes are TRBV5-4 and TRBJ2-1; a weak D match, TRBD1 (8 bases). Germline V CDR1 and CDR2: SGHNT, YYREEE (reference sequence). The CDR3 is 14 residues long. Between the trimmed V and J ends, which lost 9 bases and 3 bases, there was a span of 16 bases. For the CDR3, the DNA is TGTGCCACAGAATACAGGGGGGGCTACAATGAGCAGTTCTTC. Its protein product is CATEYRGGYNEQFF. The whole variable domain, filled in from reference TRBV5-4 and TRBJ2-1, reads ETGVTQSPTHLIKTRGQQVTLRCSSQSGHNTVSWYQQALGQGPQFIFQYYREEENGRGNFPPRFSGLQFPNYSSELNVNALELDDSALYLCATEYRGGYNEQFFGPGTRLTVL.

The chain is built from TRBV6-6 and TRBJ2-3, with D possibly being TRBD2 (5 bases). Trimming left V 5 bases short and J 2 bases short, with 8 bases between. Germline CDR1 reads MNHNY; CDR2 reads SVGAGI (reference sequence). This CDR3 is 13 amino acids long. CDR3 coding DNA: TGTGCCAGCAGTACGGGGAACACAGATACGCAGTATTTT. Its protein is CASSTGNTDTQYF.

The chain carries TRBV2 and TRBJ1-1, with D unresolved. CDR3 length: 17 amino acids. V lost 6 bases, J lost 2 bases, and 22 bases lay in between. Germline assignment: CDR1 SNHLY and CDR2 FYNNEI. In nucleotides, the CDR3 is TGTGCCAGCAGGAGGATTCCCATACGAAGCGGTAACACTGAAGCTTTCTTT. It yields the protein CASRRIPIRSGNTEAFF.

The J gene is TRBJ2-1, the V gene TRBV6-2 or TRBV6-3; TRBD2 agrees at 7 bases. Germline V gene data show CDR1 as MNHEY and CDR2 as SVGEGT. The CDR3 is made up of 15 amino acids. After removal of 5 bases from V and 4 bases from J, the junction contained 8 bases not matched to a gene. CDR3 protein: CASSARDYPYNEQFF. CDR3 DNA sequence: TGTGCCAGCAGTGCCCGGGACTATCCTTACAATGAGCAGTTCTTC.

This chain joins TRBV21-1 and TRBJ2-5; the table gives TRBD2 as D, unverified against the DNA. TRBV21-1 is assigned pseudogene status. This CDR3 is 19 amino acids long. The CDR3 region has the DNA TGTGCCAGCAGCAAAGTAGGAGGGGATTTAGCGGGGGGTTGTGAGACCCAGTACTTC. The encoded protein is CASSKVGGDLAGGCETQYF.

The CDR3 is CASSYSRTGVYGYTF. The CDR3 DNA follows: TGTGCCAGCAGTTACTCTAGGACAGGCGTTTATGGCTACACCTTC. J is TRBJ1-2 and V is TRBV6-5; TRBD1 agrees at 7 bases. The germline V gene has CDR1 MNHEY and CDR2 SVGAGI. V trimming: 0 bases; J trimming: 5 bases; junction bases outside the gene matches: 6. The CDR3 loop spans 15 amino acids.

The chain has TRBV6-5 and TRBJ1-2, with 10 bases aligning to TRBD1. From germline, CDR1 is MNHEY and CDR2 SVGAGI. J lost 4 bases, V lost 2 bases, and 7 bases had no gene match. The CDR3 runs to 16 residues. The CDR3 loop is CASSYVGGQGSYGYTF. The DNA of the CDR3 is TGTGCCAGCAGTTACGTGGGGGGACAGGGGAGCTATGGCTACACCTTC.